What follows are 30 T cell receptor beta chains derived from one specimen sequenced in a study of cytomegalovirus exposure and HLA in healthy donors. 13 Jbeta primers and 60 Vbeta primers were used for the PCR. The assay was immunoSEQ multiplex PCR, and TCRdb's table has in-frame clones only and misses some. The sample holds 75,000 to 100,000 clones; around 72% are singletons and the top ten take 3% to 4%. The sequenced material came from PBMCs. Receptors were obtained from a man aged 40-50 years in good health and CMV-seronegative.

The rearrangement joins TRBV14 to TRBJ1-4; D not resolved. This CDR3 is built from 15 residues. CDR1 and CDR2 (germline): SGHDN, FVKESK. The V end lost 2 bases, the J end lost 4 bases, and 11 bases lay between the germline ends. The CDR3 spells CASSQRRSFNEKLFF. For the CDR3, the DNA is TGTGCCAGCAGCCAACGGCGGTCATTTAATGAAAAACTGTTTTTT.

The chain combines TRBV2 with TRBJ2-1; 11 bases agree with TRBD2. Germline V gene data show CDR1 as SNHLY and CDR2 as FYNNEI. This CDR3 comprises 15 residues. V gave up 3 bases and J gave up 4 bases; unmatched junction bases: 2. For the CDR3, the DNA is TGTGCCAGCAGTGAGACTAGCGGGGAGTACAATGAGCAGTTCTTC. Translation gives CASSETSGEYNEQFF.

This chain links TRBV6-1 with TRBJ1-2; 11 bases map to TRBD1. Germline V gene data show CDR1 as MNHNS and CDR2 as SASEGT. V shed 6 bases and J 5 bases; nucleotides not matched to a gene: 5. CDR3 size: 14 residues. In DNA form, the CDR3 reads TGTGCCAGCAGGAGGACAGGGGGCGCTTATGGCTACACCTTC. Protein product: CASRRTGGAYGYTF.

The chain uses TRBV28 and TRBJ2-2, with 7 positions matching TRBD2. Germline assignment: CDR1 MDHEN and CDR2 SYDVKM. J gave up 0 bases and V 7 bases, and 5 bases lay outside the gene matches. The CDR3 loop spans 15 amino acids. In DNA form, the CDR3 reads TGTGCCAGCACCTTCGGGAGGTCGAACACCGGGGAGCTGTTTTTT. This codes for CASTFGRSNTGELFF.

This sequence joins TRBV11-1 and TRBJ1-5; D call uncertain. The germline V and J ends were trimmed by 3 bases and 0 bases, with 6 bases remaining between them. The germline V gene encodes CDR1 SGHAT and CDR2 FQDESV (reference sequence). The CDR3 spans 14 residues. CDR3: CASSFGGSNQPQHF. The CDR3 nucleotides read TGTGCCAGCAGCTTTGGAGGTAGCAATCAGCCCCAGCATTTT.

This chain uses TRBV5-5 with TRBJ2-3; 8 bases agree with TRBD1. V was pared by 1 base and J by 14 bases, with 6 bases of the junction left unmatched. The CDR3 has 12 amino acids. Per the germline V gene, CDR1 is SGHKS and CDR2 is YYEKEE (reference sequence). The CDR3 DNA is TGTGCCAGCAGCTTGCGGGGACAGGCGGGGTATTTT. Translating it yields CASSLRGQAGYF.

This sequence joins TRBV2 and TRBJ2-7, with 7 bases that match TRBD1. After removal of 5 bases from V and 0 bases from J, the junction contained 4 bases not matched to a gene. CDR1 is SNHLY, CDR2 FYNNEI, per germline. CDR3 length: 14 residues. CDR3 sequence reads: CASSKSGGSYEQYF. The CDR3, as DNA: TGTGCCAGCAGTAAGTCAGGGGGCTCCTACGAGCAGTACTTC.

V is TRBV7-2 and J is TRBJ2-3, with 9 bases identical to TRBD2. CDR1 SGHTA and CDR2 FQGNSA come from the germline V gene. V lost 5 bases, J lost 4 bases, and 13 bases stayed unmatched. CDR3 size: 17 residues. This chain's CDR3 is CASSRNPAGGPADTQYF. CDR3 nucleotides: TGTGCCAGCAGCCGGAACCCCGCGGGGGGGCCCGCAGATACGCAGTATTTT. Using reference TRBV7-2 and TRBJ2-3 for the parts outside the CDR3, the full variable domain is GAGVSQSPSNKVTEKGKDVELRCDPISGHTALYWYRQSLGQGLEFLIYFQGNSAPDKSGLPSDRFSAERTGGSVSTLTIQRTQQEDSAVYLCASSRNPAGGPADTQYFGPGTRLTVL.

The table lists this clone with a count of one. This chain uses TRBV4-1 with TRBJ2-2; TRBD2 aligns across 9 bases. The germline CDR1 and CDR2 sequences are MGHRA and YSYEKL. This CDR3 is built from 16 residues. V trimming: 2 bases; J trimming: 3 bases; junction bases outside the gene matches: 4. CDR3: CASSQIAGDDTGELFF. The CDR3 nucleotides are TGCGCCAGCAGCCAAATAGCGGGGGATGACACCGGGGAGCTGTTTTTT.

This sequence joins TRBV5-6 and TRBJ1-2; TRBD1 is a possible D gene (6 bases). Germline V gives CDR1 SGHDT, CDR2 YYEEEE. The CDR3 consists of 14 residues. V shed 0 bases and J shed 4 bases, with 10 bases lying between them. The DNA for the CDR3 is TGTGCCAGCAGCTTGGACAGGGTTACCTATGGCTACACCTTC. It encodes CASSLDRVTYGYTF.

Here the CDR3 reads CASSLRDSGDTQYF. In DNA, the CDR3 is TGCGCCAGCAGCTTACGGGACAGCGGAGATACGCAGTATTTT. The V and J genes are TRBV5-1 and TRBJ2-3; TRBD1 matches 7 bases. CDR3 length: 14 residues. Trimming at V came to 2 bases and at J to 5 bases, leaving 5 bases not matched to a gene. From germline, CDR1 is SGHRS and CDR2 YFSETQ.

V usage is TRBV29-1 and J usage is TRBJ2-3; D may be TRBD1 (6 bases). The V gene's germline CDR1 is SQVTM and CDR2 ANQGSEA. V was trimmed by 4 bases and J by 2 bases, leaving 7 bases between them. The CDR3 consists of 12 residues. This CDR3 is CSVGTATDTQYF. The CDR3 DNA is TGCAGCGTTGGGACAGCCACAGATACGCAGTATTTT.

The chain is built from TRBV5-1 and TRBJ1-1; no clear D gene. V was cut by 4 bases and J by 4 bases, with 11 bases left in between. This CDR3 is 13 amino acids long. Germline assignment: CDR1 SGHRS and CDR2 YFSETQ. The CDR3 region has the DNA TGCGCCAGCAGCCCTACCTCGAGCACTGAAGCTTTCTTT. It codes for CASSPTSSTEAFF.

This chain connects TRBV13 to TRBJ2-3, with 8 positions matching TRBD1. V lost 7 bases and J lost 6; bases outside the gene matches: 15. Germline V gives CDR1 PRHDT, CDR2 FYEKMQ (reference sequence). The CDR3 spans 16 residues. The DNA of the CDR3 is TGTGCCAGCATCGTAGGCAGGGGGCGCCCCGCGGATACGCAGTATTTT. It yields the protein CASIVGRGRPADTQYF.

The chain is built from TRBV28 and TRBJ2-7, with 13 bases that match TRBD2. Trimming at V came to 1 base and at J to 4 bases, leaving 4 bases not matched to a gene. The CDR3 has 16 amino acids. Germline CDR1 is MDHEN and CDR2 is SYDVKM. DNA for the CDR3: TGTGCCAGCAGTTTATTTGGGACTAGCGGGGTGTACGAGCAGTACTTC. It encodes CASSLFGTSGVYEQYF.

Concerning this clone: This CDR3 is missing its conserved last phenylalanine or tryptophan, likely due to a read error. The V call is TRBV5-6, the J call TRBJ1-4; D is unclear. The CDR3 is 11 residues long. Trimming took 2 bases from V and 8 from J, leaving 4 bases between them. CDR1 and CDR2 (germline): SGHDT, YYEEEE. The CDR3 DNA reads as TGTGCCAGCAGCTTCGGGGAAAAACTGTTTGTT. This gives the protein CASSFGEKLFV.

This clone turned up a few times. The chain combines TRBV2 with TRBJ2-7; 10 bases are shared with TRBD2. V gave up 2 bases and J gave up 2 bases; unmatched junction bases: 9. Germline loops: CDR1 SNHLY, CDR2 FYNNEI. This CDR3 spans 17 amino acids. CDR3 sequence (DNA): TGTGCCAGCAGTGAAACGGCGCTAGCGGGGGAACCCTACGAGCAGTACTTC. Translating it yields CASSETALAGEPYEQYF.

The V gene is TRBV27, the J gene TRBJ1-2, with 9 positions matching TRBD1. The germline gives CDR1 MNHEY, CDR2 SMNVEV (reference sequence). J was trimmed by 7 bases and V by 4 bases; bases with no gene match: 13. This CDR3 contains 16 residues. The CDR3 DNA is TGTGCCAGCAGTTCGTCCCCGGGGACAGGGATCTTTGGCTACACCTTC. Translating it yields CASSSSPGTGIFGYTF.

The chain joins TRBV4-1 to TRBJ2-5; D might be TRBD2 (5 bases). Trimming cost V 1 base and J 5 bases, with 8 bases left between them. The germline V gene encodes CDR1 MGHRA and CDR2 YSYEKL. This CDR3 region has 13 residues. CDR3 nucleotide sequence: TGCGCCAGCAGCCAAGGCGGGTTGGAGACCCAGTACTTC. Residues: CASSQGGLETQYF.

The genes are TRBV6-1 and TRBJ2-2; tentative D call: TRBD2 (5 bases). The V end lost 7 bases, the J end lost 6 bases, and 15 bases lay between the germline ends. The CDR3 sequence is 14 residues long. Germline values: CDR1 MNHNS, CDR2 SASEGT. The CDR3 bases are TGTGCCAGCAATTCGATGAGGGCGGCCGGGGAGCTGTTTTTT. Its translation: CASNSMRAAGELFF.

The gene calls are TRBV28 and TRBJ2-1; 11 nucleotides match TRBD2. J gave up 1 base and V 5 bases, and 4 bases lay outside the gene matches. The germline V gene has CDR1 MDHEN and CDR2 SYDVKM. This CDR3 comprises 16 residues. The CDR3 DNA sequence: TGTGCCAGCAGTCCTGGGACTAGCGGTTCCTACAATGAGCAGTTCTTC. This codes for CASSPGTSGSYNEQFF.

V and J are TRBV30 and TRBJ2-7, with 7 bases fitting TRBD1. This CDR3 is 16 amino acids long. J lost 4 bases, V lost 2 bases, and 14 bases had no gene match. Germline values: CDR1 GTSNPN, CDR2 SVGIG (reference sequence). The CDR3, as DNA: TGTGCCTGGAGTACTCTACTCGGGACAGACCCATACGAGCAGTACTTC. It specifies CAWSTLLGTDPYEQYF.

This clone appeared once. The V call is TRBV13, the J call TRBJ1-3; D not resolved. The CDR3 length is 14 residues. Trimming pared 7 bases from V and 1 base from J, leaving 11 bases between. The V gene's germline CDR1 is PRHDT and CDR2 FYEKMQ (reference sequence). This CDR3 is CASTLAGSGNTIYF. CDR3 DNA sequence: TGTGCCAGCACCCTAGCCGGGTCTGGAAACACCATATATTTT.

The chain uses TRBV10-3 and TRBJ2-3; D might be TRBD2 (6 bases). CDR3 length equals 14 residues. The germline V and J ends were trimmed by 4 bases and 2 bases, with 10 bases remaining between them. Per germline, CDR1 ENHRY and CDR2 SYGVKD. The CDR3, as DNA: TGTGCCATCAGTGTGGGGGGACCCACAGATACGCAGTATTTT. Translating it yields CAISVGGPTDTQYF.

The chain carries TRBV6-5 and TRBJ1-5, with D maybe TRBD1 (5 bases). V was cut by 5 bases and J by 2 bases, with 13 bases left in between. The CDR3 is 15 amino acids. Germline V gene sequence: CDR1 MNHEY, CDR2 SVGAGI. CDR3 DNA: TGTGCCAGCAGTCCGCGGGGGGAGGGCAATCAGCCCCAGCATTTT. It yields the protein CASSPRGEGNQPQHF.

The chain has TRBV6-5 and TRBJ2-2; a possible D gene is TRBD2 (5 bases). This CDR3 has 14 residues. CDR1 MNHEY and CDR2 SVGAGI come from the germline V gene. V was cut by 6 bases and J by 1 base, with 9 bases left in between. CDR3 sequence: CASSPRVNTGELFF. As DNA, the CDR3 is TGTGCCAGCAGCCCGCGGGTGAACACCGGGGAGCTGTTTTTT.

The gene calls are TRBV7-8 and TRBJ1-6, with TRBD1 identical over 12 bases. V shed 5 bases and J 7 bases; nucleotides not matched to a gene: 12. CDR1 and CDR2 (germline): SGHVS, FQNEAQ. CDR3 size: 18 residues. The CDR3 region is CASSPRPGQGATNSPLHF. The CDR3 nucleotides read TGTGCCAGCAGCCCCAGGCCGGGACAGGGGGCCACCAATTCACCCCTCCACTTT.

This chain links TRBV5-1 with TRBJ2-7; D perhaps matches TRBD2 (6 bases). This CDR3 spans 14 amino acids. The germline V and J ends were trimmed by 2 bases and 4 bases, with 13 bases remaining between them. Germline V lookup: CDR1 SGHRS, CDR2 YFSETQ. CDR3 bases: TGCGCCAGCAGCTTCGGGACTCCTTCTTACGAGCAGTACTTC. It yields the protein CASSFGTPSYEQYF.

This clone is labeled large. The chain has TRBV5-5 and TRBJ1-4, with a possible D match to TRBD1 (5 bases). CDR3 length: 16 residues. CDR1 is SGHKS, CDR2 YYEKEE, per germline (reference sequence). Trimming took 1 base from V and 7 from J, leaving 17 bases between them. CDR3 DNA sequence: TGTGCCAGCAGCTTGCTCTTGCCTACAGGTCGTGAAAAACTGTTTTTT. Residues: CASSLLLPTGREKLFF.

The gene calls are TRBV4-3 and TRBJ2-3; 9 nucleotides line up with TRBD1. Germline CDR1 and CDR2: LGHNA and YSLEER. CDR3 size: 16 residues. The junction had 6 bases not matched to a gene; V was cut back by 4 bases and J by 1 base. The CDR3 spells CASSRGQGPGTDTQYF. CDR3 nucleotide sequence: TGCGCCAGCAGCCGCGGACAGGGGCCAGGCACAGATACGCAGTATTTT.